This T cell receptor (beta chain) appears in the sequencing data of a study of glioma-infiltrating T cells after dendritic cell vaccination. In the study overall: Patients had newly diagnosed or recurrent glioblastoma and received dendritic cell vaccines.

The assay was immunoSEQ multiplex PCR, and TCRdb's table has in-frame clones only and misses some. The sample consists of 50,000 to 55,000 clones, 75% to 90% of them appearing once. This clone was observed a handful of times. Its target is not known. General study findings and limits: Higher TCR clonality did not directly relate to longer survival.

V lost 6 bases and J lost 11, with 19 bases in between. The CDR3 totals 13 residues. Germline V gives CDR1 MNHEY, CDR2 SVGAGI. Stated time point: after dendritic cell vaccination, including at tumor progression/relapse. PBMC sampling occurred before vaccination, two weeks after the third dose, and at progression. The clonotype originates from a human donor with glioblastoma. Specimen: blood, collected after dendritic cell vaccination. The chain uses TRBV6-5 and TRBJ1-1; tentatively, D is TRBD1 (5 bases). The CDR3 here is CASRYVREGIAFF. In nucleotides, the CDR3 is TGTGCCAGCAGGTACGTCAGGGAAGGTATCGCTTTCTTT.